The 31 T cell receptor beta chains below all came from one sample that was sequenced in a study of T cells in Graves' hyperthyroidism and ophthalmopathy. RNA transcripts served as the template for amplifying TCR beta CDR3 regions. The primer set for the first-round RT-PCR of the TCR CDR3 was HTBI. TCRdb passed the multiplex PCR reads through MiXCR, listing each CDR3 protein once. The table has some 740,000 distinct CDR3 sequences, 14% seen once. Sequenced input: blood. The source is a woman younger than 30 with Graves' hyperthyroidism.

The chain combines TRBV5-1 with TRBJ2-5; 7 bases map to TRBD2. V was pared by 1 base and J by 4 bases, with 4 bases of the junction left unmatched. CDR1 and CDR2 from the germline V gene are SGHRS and YFSETQ. The CDR3 runs to 14 residues. CDR3 residues: CASSLRTSGETQYF. The CDR3 coding sequence is TGCGCCAGCAGCTTGAGGACTAGTGGAGAGACCCAGTACTTC.

This chain links TRBV4-1 with TRBJ2-7; 9 positions match TRBD1. The germline CDR1 and CDR2 sequences are MGHRA and YSYEKL. Losses at the gene ends were 3 bases for V and 4 bases for J; bases not matched to a gene: 16. The CDR3 consists of 18 residues. CDR3 nucleotide sequence: TGCGCCAGCAGCCATCAAGCCGGGACAGGGACTAATCCGTACGAGCAGTACTTC. Translated: CASSHQAGTGTNPYEQYF.

CDR3: CASSTGHSGANVLTF. The CDR3, as DNA: TGTGCCAGCAGCACAGGTCACTCTGGGGCCAACGTCCTGACTTTC. The chain couples TRBV7-3 to TRBJ2-6, with D perhaps matching TRBD1 (5 bases). Germline CDR1 is SGHTA and CDR2 is FQGTGA. Trimming cost V 5 bases and J 0 bases, with 8 bases left between them. This CDR3 is built from 15 residues.

The table lists this clonotype with many counts. The J gene is TRBJ2-2, the V gene TRBV7-2; D perhaps matches TRBD2 (5 bases). Germline V lookup: CDR1 SGHTA, CDR2 FQGNSA. V was clipped by 5 bases and J by 5 bases, with 18 bases between them. The CDR3 runs 16 residues. CDR3 coding DNA: TGTGCCAGCAGCCCATGGGCTGGAGGAGGAACCGGGGAGCTGTTTTTT. Amino acid sequence: CASSPWAGGGTGELFF.

This clonotype was detected ten times or more. The V call is TRBV6-2 or TRBV6-3, the J call TRBJ2-3; D is unclear. This CDR3 comprises 17 residues. Trimming cost V 2 bases and J 3 bases, with 18 bases left between them. Per the germline V gene, CDR1 is MNHEY and CDR2 is SVGEGT. CDR3 sequence reads: CASSYGSFRLGTDTQYF. The CDR3 bases are TGTGCCAGCAGTTACGGTTCCTTCCGACTGGGGACAGATACGCAGTATTTT.

The chain has TRBV4-1 and TRBJ1-3, with D unclear. V was cut by 3 bases and J by 0 bases, with 12 bases left in between. The germline CDR1 and CDR2 sequences are MGHRA and YSYEKL. The CDR3 length is 16 residues. The chain's CDR3 is CASSQGSLASGNTIYF. The DNA of the CDR3 is TGCGCCAGCAGCCAGGGGTCATTAGCCTCTGGAAACACCATATATTTT.

Note on this clonotype: A much larger clone sits a single nucleotide away, making a read error possible. This chain joins TRBV12-3 or TRBV12-4 and TRBJ1-4; 7 bases agree with TRBD1. With 5 bases clipped from V and 7 bases from J, the junction kept 10 bases outside the gene matches. The CDR3 sequence is 15 residues long. The CDR3 sequence: CASSPRTGLTEKLFF. CDR3 sequence (DNA): TGTGCCAGCAGTCCCCGGACAGGTTTAACTGAAAAACTGTTTTTT.

This clonotype has a handful of counts. The chain couples TRBV12-3 or TRBV12-4 to TRBJ2-2; D is uncertain. The CDR3 is 13 residues long. V shed 2 bases and J shed 5 bases, with 6 bases lying between them. The CDR3 nucleotides are TGTGCCAGCAGTTTAATCGCGACCGGGGAGCTGTTTTTT. This encodes CASSLIATGELFF.

This clonotype was counted ten times or more. J is TRBJ1-2 and V is TRBV24-1; 8 nucleotides align to TRBD1. The CDR3 length is 15 residues. The V segment lost 5 bases and the J segment 3 bases; nucleotides outside the gene matches: 7. CDR1 is KGHDR, CDR2 SFDVKD, per germline. The CDR3 sequence is CATSGGTGVHYGYTF. CDR3 nucleotides: TGTGCCACCAGTGGGGGGACAGGAGTTCACTATGGCTACACCTTC.

Only a few counts were recorded for this clonotype. The chain combines TRBV14 with TRBJ2-5; 7 bases line up with TRBD1. V shed 4 bases, J shed 4 bases, and the junction held 9 bases outside the gene matches. CDR1 is SGHDN and CDR2 is FVKESK in the germline V gene. The CDR3 is made up of 15 amino acids. The CDR3: CASSLYRGRGETQYF. For the CDR3, the DNA is TGTGCCAGCAGCCTTTACAGGGGAAGAGGAGAGACCCAGTACTTC. Full variable domain (missing parts from reference TRBV14 and TRBJ2-5): EAGVTQFPSHSVIEKGQTVTLRCDPISGHDNLYWYRRVMGKEIKFLLHFVKESKQDESGMPNNRFLAERTGGTYSTLKVQPAELEDSGVYFCASSLYRGRGETQYFGPGTRLLVL.

This clonotype was observed many times. The V gene is TRBV30, the J gene TRBJ1-6, with 10 bases matching TRBD1. The CDR3 has 15 amino acids. Germline loops: CDR1 GTSNPN, CDR2 SVGIG (reference sequence). V shed 4 bases and J 7 bases; nucleotides not matched to a gene: 7. The CDR3 DNA reads TGTGCCTGGACTCTGACAGGGGGCTGGAATTCACCCCTCCACTTT. Protein product: CAWTLTGGWNSPLHF.

A few counts support this clonotype. V is TRBV10-3 and J is TRBJ1-1; 7 bases are a match to TRBD1. Germline lookup yields CDR1 ENHRY and CDR2 SYGVKD. This CDR3 region has 17 residues. The junction had 11 bases not matched to a gene; V was cut back by 0 bases and J by 4 bases. CDR3 DNA: TGTGCCATCAGTGAGTCAGGGAAGGGGGCGACGGTCACTGAAGCTTTCTTT. Residues: CAISESGKGATVTEAFF.

A note on this clonotype: A read error may be the cause here, since a much bigger clone is one base away. This chain links TRBV3-1 with TRBJ2-1; 12 bases are a match to TRBD2. Germline-derived CDR1 and CDR2 are LGHDT and YNNKEL (reference sequence). The CDR3 length is 15 residues. The CDR3 sequence: CASRQGLAGRDEQFF. CDR3 DNA sequence: TGTGCCAGCCGCCAAGGACTAGCGGGACGGGATGAGCAGTTCTTC.

This clonotype was seen at least ten times. This chain uses TRBV20-1 with TRBJ2-7; 8 bases agree with TRBD2. Germline V lookup: CDR1 DFQATT, CDR2 SNEGSKA (reference sequence). This CDR3 region has 15 residues. V dropped 2 bases and J dropped 6; count of bases not matched to a gene: 12. CDR3 protein: CSARLGGAGELEQYF. The DNA for the CDR3 is TGCAGTGCTAGACTTGGGGGAGCGGGAGAGCTCGAGCAGTACTTC.

This clonotype has at least ten counts. The rearrangement links TRBV30 to TRBJ2-5; D perhaps matches TRBD1 (5 bases). Germline CDR1 is GTSNPN and CDR2 is SVGIG (reference sequence). Trimming left V 0 bases short and J 5 bases short, with 10 bases between. The CDR3 is 13 amino acids. CDR3 loop: CAWSVQAPETQYF. DNA of the CDR3: TGTGCCTGGAGTGTACAGGCCCCGGAGACCCAGTACTTC.

This clonotype was seen many times. The chain employs TRBV7-9 and TRBJ2-7; no definite D call. Trimming took 5 bases from V and 5 from J, leaving 13 bases between them. The germline V gene has CDR1 SEHNR and CDR2 FQNEAQ (reference sequence). The CDR3 consists of 13 residues. CDR3 coding DNA: TGTGCCAGCAGCCCCCCGAACGCGGACGAGCAGTACTTC. The encoded protein is CASSPPNADEQYF.

In its sample, this clonotype was seen a few times. The V gene is TRBV28, the J gene TRBJ1-5; 7 positions agree with TRBD1. After removal of 5 bases from V and 1 base from J, the junction contained 8 bases not matched to a gene. The CDR3 spans 16 residues. The germline V gene encodes CDR1 MDHEN and CDR2 SYDVKM. The CDR3 DNA reads as TGTGCCAGCAGTACCCCGACAGGGCGAAGCAATCAGCCCCAGCATTTT. Protein sequence: CASSTPTGRSNQPQHF.

This sequence joins TRBV6-2 or TRBV6-3 and TRBJ1-4; D is unclear. Trimming pared 7 bases from V and 3 bases from J, leaving 9 bases between. The length of the CDR3 is 13 residues. CDR1 and CDR2 (germline): MNHEY, SVGEGT. As DNA, the CDR3 is TGTGCCAGCAAGGACGGAGCTAATGAAAAACTGTTTTTT. Amino acid sequence: CASKDGANEKLFF.

V and J are TRBV25-1 and TRBJ1-1; D possibly corresponds to TRBD1 (5 bases). Trimming took 9 bases from V and 4 from J, leaving 21 bases between them. This CDR3 is built from 15 residues. Germline loops: CDR1 MGHDK, CDR2 SYGVNS. The CDR3 region has the DNA TGTGCCAGTGGGGTAAGAGGGGTTAAGCCCACTGAAGCTTTCTTT. It specifies CASGVRGVKPTEAFF.

Remarks on this clonotype: The CDR3 ends on some other residue instead of the conserved phenylalanine or tryptophan, so this is likely a read error. The V and J genes are TRBV6-5 and TRBJ2-2; 7 nucleotides align to TRBD2. The CDR3 contains 16 residues. The V and J ends lost 2 bases and 3 bases, in that order; junction bases with no gene match: 6. Germline loops: CDR1 MNHEY, CDR2 SVGAGI. This chain's CDR3 is CASSYAGGSDTGELFS. CDR3 bases: TGTGCCAGCAGTTACGCGGGCGGGAGTGACACCGGGGAGCTGTTTTCT.

A few counts support this clonotype. The rearrangement links TRBV2 to TRBJ2-2; 11 bases align to TRBD2. Losses at the gene ends were 6 bases for V and 3 bases for J; bases not matched to a gene: 6. Germline CDR1 reads SNHLY; CDR2 reads FYNNEI. This CDR3 has 16 amino acids. CDR3 nucleotide sequence: TGTGCCAGCAGGGATAGACTAGCGGGATACACCGGGGAGCTGTTTTTT. As protein: CASRDRLAGYTGELFF.

This clonotype was detected ten times or more. The chain joins TRBV7-8 to TRBJ1-2, with 8 nucleotides matching TRBD1. Germline V gene data show CDR1 as SGHVS and CDR2 as FQNEAQ. The ends lost 0 bases at V and 7 bases at J; junction bases unmatched: 7. The CDR3 has 15 amino acids. The CDR3 nucleotides read TGTGCCAGCAGCTTAGCCTCGACAGGGGCGTTTGGCTACACCTTC. It is translated as CASSLASTGAFGYTF.

The rearrangement uses TRBV20-1 and TRBJ2-2; TRBD2 matches 7 bases. V lost 6 bases to trimming and J lost 1 base; unmatched junction nucleotides: 2. The germline V gene encodes CDR1 DFQATT and CDR2 SNEGSKA (reference sequence). The length of the CDR3 is 13 residues. Here the CDR3 reads CSAGRGNTGELFF. The CDR3 DNA reads as TGCAGTGCGGGGAGGGGGAACACCGGGGAGCTGTTTTTT.

V usage is TRBV6-5 and J usage is TRBJ1-2; TRBD1 might be the D (6 bases). Germline V CDR1 and CDR2: MNHEY, SVGAGI. Trimming shortened V by 0 bases and J by 0 bases, and 11 bases separated the two germline ends. There are 16 residues in the CDR3. The CDR3 region has the DNA TGTGCCAGCAGTTACTCGGGGGGCAGGGCTAACTATGGCTACACCTTC. Translation gives CASSYSGGRANYGYTF.

The rearrangement uses TRBV4-2 and TRBJ1-3; no clear D. Deletions cut 3 bases from V and 3 bases from J, with 21 bases between. Germline values: CDR1 LGHNA, CDR2 YNFKEQ. The CDR3 totals 18 residues. The CDR3 here is CASSQGLLTRRFGNTIYF. DNA of the CDR3: TGTGCCAGCAGCCAGGGCCTTCTGACTCGGCGGTTTGGAAACACCATATATTTT.

The chain uses TRBV28 and TRBJ2-7, with 13 bases lining up with TRBD2. The CDR3 has 15 amino acids. Germline CDR1 and CDR2: MDHEN and SYDVKM. Trimming cost V 4 bases and J 3 bases; bases outside gene matches: 3. In DNA form, the CDR3 reads TGTGCCAGCAGTTCCTGGACTAGCGGGGGCTACGAGCAGTACTTC. Its translation is CASSSWTSGGYEQYF.

Ten or more counts support this clonotype. The chain has TRBV20-1 and TRBJ2-3; D may be TRBD1 (6 bases). Germline values: CDR1 DFQATT, CDR2 SNEGSKA (reference sequence). Trimming took off 5 bases at V and 1 base at J, with 10 bases between the two ends. This CDR3 comprises 13 residues. The CDR3 sequence: CSADRTGTDTQYF. CDR3 nucleotide sequence: TGCAGTGCTGACCGGACAGGCACAGATACGCAGTATTTT.

In its sample, this clonotype was seen many times. V is TRBV6-1 and J is TRBJ2-3; 10 bases align to TRBD2. With 2 bases clipped from V and 4 bases from J, the junction kept 6 bases outside the gene matches. The CDR3 runs to 16 residues. Per the germline V gene, CDR1 is MNHNS and CDR2 is SASEGT. The DNA for the CDR3 is TGTGCCAGCAGTGAATCTAGCGGGAGCGGGGCAGATACGCAGTATTTT. This translates into CASSESSGSGADTQYF.

This clonotype was observed many times. The chain carries TRBV11-2 and TRBJ1-1, with 9 bases matching TRBD1. The germline V gene encodes CDR1 SGHAT and CDR2 FQNNGV. After removal of 1 base from V and 3 bases from J, the junction contained 12 bases not matched to a gene. The CDR3 contains 18 residues. The CDR3 reads CASSLGPMGQGVDTEAFF. In DNA form, the CDR3 reads TGTGCCAGCAGCTTAGGGCCGATGGGACAGGGAGTAGACACTGAAGCTTTCTTT.

The sample holds a few counts of this clonotype. The rearrangement links TRBV7-8 to TRBJ2-7; 12 bases line up with TRBD2. This CDR3 has 18 residues. With 2 bases clipped from V and 2 bases from J, the junction kept 10 bases outside the gene matches. Germline V gene sequence: CDR1 SGHVS, CDR2 FQNEAQ. The CDR3, as DNA: TGTGCCAGCAGCTTATGGGTCCTAGCGGGAGGGGAAACCTACGAGCAGTACTTC. It specifies CASSLWVLAGGETYEQYF.

The sample holds many counts of this clonotype. V and J are TRBV12-3 or TRBV12-4 and TRBJ2-3; 11 bases match TRBD1. V was pared by 6 bases and J by 2 bases, with 4 bases of the junction left unmatched. The CDR3 is made up of 15 amino acids. CDR3 region: CASSPGQGVTDTQYF. The CDR3 nucleotides are TGTGCCAGCAGCCCGGGACAGGGGGTCACAGATACGCAGTATTTT.